A single count supports the clone carrying this T cell receptor (beta chain). No antigen is known for it. This sample is part of a study of shared clonotypes between healthy human individuals. Overall study context: The donor pool was made up of two women and a few men aged 18 to 49.

It was at deep level that the assay was run. The data were produced by immunoSEQ multiplex PCR, yet TCRdb's version contains in-frame clones alone and is incomplete. This table holds approximately 2.1 million clones, more than 80% found once. Study results and limitations: Non-shared clonotypes had lower generation probabilities than those shared by all four donors. Naive subsets, compared against memory subsets, generally had larger estimated richness values.

The specimen sequenced was naive CD4+ T cells from PBMCs. Subset meaning: CD45RA+ positively selected. The TCR originated in a man younger than 30 in good health. Some clones in this sample may be carry-over from other donors' samples.

The CDR3 reads CASHLSGQETQYF. CDR3 DNA: TGTGCCAGCCACCTTAGCGGGCAAGAGACCCAGTACTTC. J is TRBJ2-5 and V is TRBV7-9, with 7 bases that match TRBD2. J gave up 2 bases and V 8 bases, and 5 bases lay outside the gene matches. The CDR3 is 13 residues long. Germline V CDR1 and CDR2: SEHNR, FQNEAQ (reference sequence).